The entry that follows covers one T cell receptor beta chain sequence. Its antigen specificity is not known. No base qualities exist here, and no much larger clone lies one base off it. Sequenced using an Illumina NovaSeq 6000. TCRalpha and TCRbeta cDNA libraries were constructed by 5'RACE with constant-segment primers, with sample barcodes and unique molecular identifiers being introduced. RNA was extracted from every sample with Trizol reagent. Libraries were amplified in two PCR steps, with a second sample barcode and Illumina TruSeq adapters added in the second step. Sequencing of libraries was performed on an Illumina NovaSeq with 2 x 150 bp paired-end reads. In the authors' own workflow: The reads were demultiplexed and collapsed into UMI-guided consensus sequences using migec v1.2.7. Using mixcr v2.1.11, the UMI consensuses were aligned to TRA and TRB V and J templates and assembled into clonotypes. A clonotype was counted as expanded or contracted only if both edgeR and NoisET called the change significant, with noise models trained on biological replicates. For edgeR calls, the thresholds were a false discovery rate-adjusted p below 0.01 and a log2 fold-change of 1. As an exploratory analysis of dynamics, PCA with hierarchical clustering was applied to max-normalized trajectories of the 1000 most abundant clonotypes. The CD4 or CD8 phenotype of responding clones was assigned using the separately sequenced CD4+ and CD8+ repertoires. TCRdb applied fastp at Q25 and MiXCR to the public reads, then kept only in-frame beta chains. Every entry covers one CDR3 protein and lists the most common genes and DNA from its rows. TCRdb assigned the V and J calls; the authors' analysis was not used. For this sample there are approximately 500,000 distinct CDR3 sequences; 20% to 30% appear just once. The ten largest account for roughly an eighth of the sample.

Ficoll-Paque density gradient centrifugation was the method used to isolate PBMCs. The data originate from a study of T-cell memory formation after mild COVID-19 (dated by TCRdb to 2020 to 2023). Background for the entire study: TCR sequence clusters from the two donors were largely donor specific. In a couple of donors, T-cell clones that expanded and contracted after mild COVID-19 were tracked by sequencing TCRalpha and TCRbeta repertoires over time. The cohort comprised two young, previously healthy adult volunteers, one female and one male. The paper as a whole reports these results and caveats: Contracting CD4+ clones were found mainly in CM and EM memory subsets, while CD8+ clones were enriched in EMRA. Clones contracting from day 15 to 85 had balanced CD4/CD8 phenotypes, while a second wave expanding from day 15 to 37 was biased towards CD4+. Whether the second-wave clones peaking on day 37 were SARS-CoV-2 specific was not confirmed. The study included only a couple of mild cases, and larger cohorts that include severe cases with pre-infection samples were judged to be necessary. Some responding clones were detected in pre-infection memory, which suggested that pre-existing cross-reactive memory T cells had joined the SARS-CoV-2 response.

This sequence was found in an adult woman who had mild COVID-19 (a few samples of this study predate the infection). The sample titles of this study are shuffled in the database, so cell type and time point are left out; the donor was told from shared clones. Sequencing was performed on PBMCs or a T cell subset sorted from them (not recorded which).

The CDR3 amino acid sequence is: CSVESREGSYEQYF. In nucleotide form, the sequence is TGCAGCGTTGAATCGCGGGAGGGGTCCTACGAGCAGTACTTC. The chain uses TRBV29-1 and TRBJ2-7; 9 central bases correspond to TRBD2. Reading from cysteine to phenylalanine, the CDR3 counts 14 amino acids. CDR3 DNA is the only sequence kept; it has 42 bases, read in frame from the first base. For this chain, trimming is 2 bases at the V end and 1 base at the J end, and the number of junction bases without a gene match is 3. CDR1 and CDR2, looked up from the germline V gene, are SQVTM and ANQGSEA.